Presented here are 21 T cell receptor beta chains from one specimen sequenced in a study of neurological immune-mediated disorders. A single record per CDR3 protein comes from TCRdb applying MiXCR to the 5' RACE reads. The sample yields approximately 60,000 distinct CDR3 sequences, around 3.5% seen once. Input material: PBMCs. The receptors here all came from a woman aged 30 to 39 with multiple sclerosis.

In this sample, this clonotype turned up many times. This chain uses TRBV12-3 or TRBV12-4 with TRBJ1-2; 7 nucleotides agree with TRBD1. Losses at the gene ends were 2 bases for V and 8 bases for J; bases not matched to a gene: 11. The CDR3 runs 15 residues. CDR3 region: CASSLLTGQSRGYTF. For the CDR3, the DNA is TGTGCCAGCAGTTTACTAACGGGACAGTCACGGGGCTACACCTTC.

This clonotype has at least ten counts. The chain combines TRBV5-6 with TRBJ2-5; possibly TRBD2 for D (5 bases). Per germline, CDR1 SGHDT and CDR2 YYEEEE. Trimming shortened V by 5 bases and J by 7 bases, and 15 bases separated the two germline ends. The CDR3 is made up of 13 amino acids. CDR3 sequence: CASSPDKAGTQYF. DNA for the CDR3: TGTGCCAGCAGTCCTGACAAGGCGGGGACCCAGTACTTC.

The chain joins TRBV7-6 to TRBJ2-1; D perhaps matches TRBD1 (6 bases). The germline V gene has CDR1 SGHVS and CDR2 FNYEAQ. This CDR3 is 14 amino acids long. Trimming shortened V by 5 bases and J by 4 bases, and 12 bases separated the two germline ends. CDR3 sequence: CASSRGGFYNEQFF. In DNA, the CDR3 is TGTGCCAGCAGCCGAGGGGGATTTTACAATGAGCAGTTCTTC. The full variable domain, in which reference TRBV7-6 and TRBJ2-1 provide the parts outside the CDR3, is GAGVSQSPRYKVTKRGQDVALRCDPISGHVSLYWYRQALGQGPEFLTYFNYEAQQDKSGLPNDRFSAERPEGSISTLTIQRTEQRDSAMYRCASSRGGFYNEQFFGPGTRLTVL.

A note on this clonotype: A read error may explain this, as a much larger clone is one base away. The chain recombines TRBV2 with TRBJ2-1; D is undetermined. The ends were cut back, 8 bases at V and 6 bases at J, with 11 bases in the middle. The CDR3 length is 12 residues. CDR1 is SNHLY, CDR2 FYNNEI, per germline. The CDR3 DNA reads TGTGCCAGCCGAAGAAAGGGCAATGAGCAGTTCTTC. This sequence encodes CASRRKGNEQFF.

This clonotype was recorded many times. The chain combines TRBV10-3 with TRBJ2-3; the match to TRBD2 covers 10 bases. CDR1 and CDR2 (germline): ENHRY, SYGVKD. This CDR3 contains 16 residues. Trimming at V came to 3 bases and at J to 2 bases, leaving 5 bases not matched to a gene. The CDR3 loop is CAISERSGRTTDTQYF. For the CDR3, the DNA is TGTGCCATCAGTGAACGTAGCGGGAGGACCACAGATACGCAGTATTTT.

Points on this clonotype: It may be a read error: a sequence one base away is much more abundant. The chain links TRBV20-1 to TRBJ2-7; D possibly corresponds to TRBD1 (6 bases). The germline V gene encodes CDR1 DFQATT and CDR2 SNEGSKA (reference sequence). The CDR3 runs to 14 residues. Trimming pared 5 bases from V and 4 bases from J, leaving 18 bases between. CDR3 in DNA: TGCAGTGCTCCTAGGGCTAGAGGGGGATACGAGCAGTACTTC. Protein: CSAPRARGGYEQYF.

This clonotype was seen repeatedly, ten times or more. The genes are TRBV15 and TRBJ1-4; a weak D match, TRBD1 (5 bases). Trimming left V 5 bases short and J 6 bases short, with 13 bases between. The CDR3 is 14 amino acids. Per germline, CDR1 LNHNV and CDR2 YYDKDF (reference sequence). The DNA for the CDR3 is TGTGCCACCAGCTCCCGTTCCAGGGATGAAAAACTGTTTTTT. This translates into CATSSRSRDEKLFF.

In its sample, this clonotype was seen many times. This rearrangement joins TRBV13 to TRBJ2-1; D possibly matches TRBD1 or TRBD2 (5 bases each). CDR3 length: 11 residues. With 4 bases removed from V and 9 bases from J, the gap between germline ends came to 7 bases. The germline V gene encodes CDR1 PRHDT and CDR2 FYEKMQ (reference sequence). The CDR3 is CASSYGTEQFF. CDR3 in DNA: TGTGCCAGCAGCTATGGGACTGAGCAGTTCTTC.

This clonotype was counted many times. This sequence joins TRBV12-3 or TRBV12-4 and TRBJ1-1; no firm D call. This CDR3 region has 13 residues. Trimming cost V 6 bases and J 0 bases, with 8 bases left between them. CDR3 sequence: CASRLELNTEAFF. Here the CDR3 DNA reads TGTGCCAGCAGACTGGAACTGAACACTGAAGCTTTCTTT.

The J gene is TRBJ2-7, the V gene TRBV7-2; 7 bases match TRBD1. Per germline, CDR1 SGHTA and CDR2 FQGNSA. V was clipped by 5 bases and J by 3 bases; unmatched bases: 10. This CDR3 contains 15 residues. The CDR3 nucleotides read TGTGCCAGCAGCAACGAAGGGGGCAAAAACTACGAGCAGTACTTC. As protein: CASSNEGGKNYEQYF.

This clonotype was found many times. The chain has TRBV12-3 or TRBV12-4 and TRBJ1-2, with TRBD1 identical over 7 bases. J gave up 8 bases and V 0 bases, and 3 bases lay outside the gene matches. The length of the CDR3 is 13 residues. The DNA of the CDR3 is TGTGCCAGCAGTTTAGCACAGGGGCAAGGCTACACCTTC. It yields the protein CASSLAQGQGYTF.

This clonotype came up many times. Written as DNA, the CDR3 is TGTGCCAGCAGTGCCACAGGAGTTAACACTGAAGCTTTCTTT. Protein product: CASSATGVNTEAFF. The chain combines TRBV6-5 with TRBJ1-1; possible D gene TRBD1, 5 bases. Trimming stripped 5 bases from V and 2 bases from J, with 12 bases between. Germline V gene lookup returns CDR1 MNHEY and CDR2 SVGAGI. This CDR3 is built from 14 residues.

This clonotype has a count of ten or more. This chain connects TRBV6-2 or TRBV6-3 to TRBJ1-1, with 7 bases that match TRBD1. There are 16 residues in the CDR3. V was clipped by 2 bases and J by 3 bases; unmatched bases: 9. Germline V gene sequence: CDR1 MNHEY, CDR2 SVGEGT. CDR3 protein: CASSYLIGGADTEAFF. CDR3 in DNA: TGTGCCAGCAGTTACCTCATAGGGGGCGCGGACACTGAAGCTTTCTTT.

The table lists this clonotype with many counts. This may be a read error: a much more frequent sequence differs by one nucleotide. The chain joins TRBV5-1 to TRBJ1-1; D is unresolved. The germline CDR1 and CDR2 sequences are SGHRS and YFSETQ. The V and J ends lost 0 bases and 1 base respectively, with 10 bases between them. The CDR3 length is 15 residues. The CDR3 bases are TGCGCCAGCAGCTTGGGTGGAGCGAAGAACACTGAAGCTTTCTTT. This sequence encodes CASSLGGAKNTEAFF.

This clonotype was seen ten or more times. The V call is TRBV12-3 or TRBV12-4, the J call TRBJ2-1; weak D call: TRBD1 (5 bases). The germline V and J ends were trimmed by 3 bases and 0 bases, with 9 bases remaining between them. CDR3 length equals 15 residues. The CDR3 sequence: CASSLEGVSYNEQFF. The CDR3 nucleotides are TGTGCCAGCAGTTTGGAAGGGGTCTCCTACAATGAGCAGTTCTTC.

This clonotype was seen ten or more times. The chain employs TRBV20-1 and TRBJ2-4, with D perhaps TRBD2 (5 bases). The germline V gene has CDR1 DFQATT and CDR2 SNEGSKA (reference sequence). The CDR3 extends over 14 amino acids. V was pared by 6 bases and J by 9 bases, with 21 bases between. The chain's CDR3 is CSATRGSVMGIQYF. The CDR3 DNA reads TGCAGTGCGACAAGAGGGTCGGTTATGGGCATTCAGTACTTC.

This rearrangement joins TRBV3-1 to TRBJ2-3; unclear D gene. The CDR3 runs to 16 residues. With 1 base removed from V and 7 bases from J, the gap between germline ends came to 18 bases. Germline loops: CDR1 LGHDT, CDR2 YNNKEL (reference sequence). This CDR3 reads CASSQAIGPLGYTQYF. In DNA form, the CDR3 reads TGTGCCAGCAGCCAAGCCATTGGACCGTTGGGTTATACGCAGTATTTT.

This sequence joins TRBV12-3 or TRBV12-4 and TRBJ1-1; TRBD1 might be the D (5 bases). Trimming cost V 0 bases and J 4 bases, with 12 bases left between them. CDR3 length: 15 amino acids. In DNA, the CDR3 is TGTGCCAGCAGTTTAGCGGCAGGGAGGCTCACTGAAGCTTTCTTT. Amino acid sequence: CASSLAAGRLTEAFF.

This clonotype was seen at least ten times. V is TRBV29-1 and J is TRBJ2-7; no definite D call. Germline lookup yields CDR1 SQVTM and CDR2 ANQGSEA. V was cut by 0 bases and J by 1 base, with 7 bases left in between. The CDR3 covers 13 residues. In DNA, the CDR3 is TGCAGCGTTGAAGATTCCGCTTCCTACGAGCAGTACTTC. It specifies CSVEDSASYEQYF.

This clonotype was seen repeatedly, ten times or more. V gene TRBV7-8 combines with J gene TRBJ2-2, with D uncertain. V was cut by 2 bases and J by 7 bases, with 8 bases left in between. CDR1 is SGHVS, CDR2 FQNEAQ, per germline. The CDR3 length is 13 residues. CDR3: CASSLSSSGELFF. The CDR3 region has the DNA TGTGCCAGCAGCTTATCTTCTAGCGGGGAGCTGTTTTTT.

The sample holds many counts of this clonotype. The rearrangement links TRBV20-1 to TRBJ2-1; TRBD1 or TRBD2 may be the D gene (5 bases each). Deletions cut 6 bases from V and 10 bases from J, with 10 bases between. This CDR3 contains 10 residues. Germline CDR1 reads DFQATT; CDR2 reads SNEGSKA (reference sequence). In DNA, the CDR3 is TGCAGTGCGTGGGGGACGGAGCAGTTCTTC. It specifies CSAWGTEQFF.